The text below deals with one T cell receptor beta chain. CDR3 size: 13 residues. Germline CDR1 reads SQVTM; CDR2 reads ANQGSEA. V was trimmed by 3 bases and J by 4 bases, leaving 13 bases between them. The source of the sample is a study of cytomegalovirus exposure and HLA in healthy donors. Amplification used 60 Vbeta primers and 13 Jbeta primers. Sequencing used immunoSEQ multiplex PCR; TCRdb keeps in-frame clones, though not all of them. The sample has roughly 190,000 clones, around 90% seen once. The chain recombines TRBV29-1 with TRBJ2-7; D possibly corresponds to TRBD2 (5 bases). This TCR came from a boy younger than 10 in good health and CMV-seronegative. Sample: PBMCs. CDR3 in amino acids: CSVERLAAYEQYF. In nucleotides, the CDR3 is TGCAGCGTTGAGCGTCTAGCAGCTTACGAGCAGTACTTC.